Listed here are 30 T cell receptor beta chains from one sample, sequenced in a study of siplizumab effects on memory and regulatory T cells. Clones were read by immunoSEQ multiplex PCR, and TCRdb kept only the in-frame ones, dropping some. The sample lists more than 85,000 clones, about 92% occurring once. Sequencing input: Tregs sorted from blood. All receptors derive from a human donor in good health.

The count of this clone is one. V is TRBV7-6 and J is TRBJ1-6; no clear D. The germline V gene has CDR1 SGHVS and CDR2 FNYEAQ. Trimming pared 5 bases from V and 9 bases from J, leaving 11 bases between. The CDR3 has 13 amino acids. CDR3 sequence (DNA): TGTGCCAGCAGCCCTCGCCTTGGTTCACCCCTCCACTTT. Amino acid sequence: CASSPRLGSPLHF. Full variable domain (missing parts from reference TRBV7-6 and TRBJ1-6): GAGVSQSPRYKVTKRGQDVALRCDPISGHVSLYWYRQALGQGPEFLTYFNYEAQQDKSGLPNDRFSAERPEGSISTLTIQRTEQRDSAMYRCASSPRLGSPLHFGNGTRLTVT.

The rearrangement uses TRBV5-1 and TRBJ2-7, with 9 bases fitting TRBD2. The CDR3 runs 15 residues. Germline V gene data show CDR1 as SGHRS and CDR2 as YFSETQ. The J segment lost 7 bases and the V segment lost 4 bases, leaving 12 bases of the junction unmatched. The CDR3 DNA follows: TGCGCCAGCAGCAGGTACGCGACTAGCGGTCCGGAGCAGTACTTC. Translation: CASSRYATSGPEQYF.

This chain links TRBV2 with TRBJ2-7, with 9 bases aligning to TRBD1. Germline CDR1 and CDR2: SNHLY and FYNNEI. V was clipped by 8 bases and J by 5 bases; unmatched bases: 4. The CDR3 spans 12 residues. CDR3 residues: CASGRQGDEQYF. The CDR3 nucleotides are TGTGCCAGCGGACGACAGGGGGACGAGCAGTACTTC.

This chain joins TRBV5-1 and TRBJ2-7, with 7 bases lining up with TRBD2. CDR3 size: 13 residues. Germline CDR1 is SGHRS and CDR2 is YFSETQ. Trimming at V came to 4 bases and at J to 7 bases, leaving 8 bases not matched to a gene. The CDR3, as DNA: TGCGCCAGCAGCCAAGGGACCGGGAGGGAGCAGTACTTC. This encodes CASSQGTGREQYF.

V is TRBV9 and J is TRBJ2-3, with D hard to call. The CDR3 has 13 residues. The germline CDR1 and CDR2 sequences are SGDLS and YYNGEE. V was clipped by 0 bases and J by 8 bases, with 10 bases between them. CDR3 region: CASSVDPVSTQYF. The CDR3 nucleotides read TGTGCCAGCAGCGTAGACCCCGTTAGTACGCAGTATTTT.

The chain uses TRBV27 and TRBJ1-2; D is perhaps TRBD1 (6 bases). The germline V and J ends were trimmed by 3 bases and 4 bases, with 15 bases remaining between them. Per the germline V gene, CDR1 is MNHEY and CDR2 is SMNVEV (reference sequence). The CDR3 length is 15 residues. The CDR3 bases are TGTGCCAGCAGTTTGACAGGCCCCCAAGCCTATGGCTACACCTTC. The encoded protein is CASSLTGPQAYGYTF.

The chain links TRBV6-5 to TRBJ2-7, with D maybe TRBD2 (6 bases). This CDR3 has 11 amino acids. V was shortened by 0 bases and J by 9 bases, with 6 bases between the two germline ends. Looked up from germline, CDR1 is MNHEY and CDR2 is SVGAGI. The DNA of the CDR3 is TGTGCCAGCAGTTACTCGGGAGGGCAGTACTTC. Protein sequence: CASSYSGGQYF.

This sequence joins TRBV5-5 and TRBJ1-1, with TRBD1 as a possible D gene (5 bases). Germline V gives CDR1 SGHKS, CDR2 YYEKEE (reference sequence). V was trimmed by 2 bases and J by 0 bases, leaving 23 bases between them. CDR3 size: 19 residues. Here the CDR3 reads CASSFSPLAAGPLNTEAFF. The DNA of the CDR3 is TGTGCCAGCAGCTTCTCCCCCCTAGCAGCAGGGCCTCTGAACACTGAAGCTTTCTTT.

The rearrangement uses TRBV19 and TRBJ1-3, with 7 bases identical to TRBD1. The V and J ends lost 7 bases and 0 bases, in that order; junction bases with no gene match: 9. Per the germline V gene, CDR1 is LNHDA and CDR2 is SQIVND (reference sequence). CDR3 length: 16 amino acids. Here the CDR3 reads CASTRQGKSSGNTIYF. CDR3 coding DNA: TGTGCCAGTACCCGACAGGGAAAGAGCTCTGGAAACACCATATATTTT.

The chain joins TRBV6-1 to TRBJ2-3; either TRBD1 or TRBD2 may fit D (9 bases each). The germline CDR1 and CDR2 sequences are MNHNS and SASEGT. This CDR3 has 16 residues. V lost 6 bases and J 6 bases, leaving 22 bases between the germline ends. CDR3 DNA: TGTGCCAGCAGCGAACTTCTAGCGGGGACAGGGGATACGCAGTATTTT. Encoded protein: CASSELLAGTGDTQYF.

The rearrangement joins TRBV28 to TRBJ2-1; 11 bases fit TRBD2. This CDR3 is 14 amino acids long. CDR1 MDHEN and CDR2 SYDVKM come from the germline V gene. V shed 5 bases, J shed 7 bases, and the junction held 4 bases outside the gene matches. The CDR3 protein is CASSVAGGRNEQFF. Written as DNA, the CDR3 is TGTGCCAGCAGTGTAGCGGGGGGGCGGAATGAGCAGTTCTTC.

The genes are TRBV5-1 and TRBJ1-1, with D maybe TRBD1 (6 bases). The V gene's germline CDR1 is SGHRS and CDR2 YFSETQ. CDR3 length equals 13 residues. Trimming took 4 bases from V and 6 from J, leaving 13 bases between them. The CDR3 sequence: CASSPGTFAEAFF. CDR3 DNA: TGCGCCAGCAGCCCCGGGACATTTGCTGAAGCTTTCTTT.

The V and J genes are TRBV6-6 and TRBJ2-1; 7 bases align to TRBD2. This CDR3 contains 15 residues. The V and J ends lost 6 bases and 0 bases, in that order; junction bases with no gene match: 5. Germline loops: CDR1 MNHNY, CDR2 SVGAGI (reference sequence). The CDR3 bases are TGTGCCAGCAGGTCTAGCGGATACTCCTACAATGAGCAGTTCTTC. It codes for CASRSSGYSYNEQFF.

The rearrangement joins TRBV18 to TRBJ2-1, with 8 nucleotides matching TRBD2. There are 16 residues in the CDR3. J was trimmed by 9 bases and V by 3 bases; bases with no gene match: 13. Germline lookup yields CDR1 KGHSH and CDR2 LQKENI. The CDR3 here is CASSPTVRGGKGEQFF. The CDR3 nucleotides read TGTGCCAGCTCACCCACTGTCCGCGGGGGGAAGGGTGAGCAGTTCTTC.

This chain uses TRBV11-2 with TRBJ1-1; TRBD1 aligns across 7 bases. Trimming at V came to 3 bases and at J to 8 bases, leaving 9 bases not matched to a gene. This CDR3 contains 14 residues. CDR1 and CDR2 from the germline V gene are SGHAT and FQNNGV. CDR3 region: CASSFQTGTSEAFF. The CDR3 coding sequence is TGTGCCAGCAGCTTTCAGACAGGGACCTCGGAAGCTTTCTTT.

The DNA for the CDR3 is TGCAGCGTTGAACAGGTGCGTGGCTACACCTTC. This sequence encodes CSVEQVRGYTF. J is TRBJ1-2 and V is TRBV29-1, with D unresolved. Germline V gene lookup returns CDR1 SQVTM and CDR2 ANQGSEA. The CDR3 spans 11 residues. Trimming cost V 2 bases and J 7 bases, with 8 bases left between them.

The CDR3 loop reads CASEPQGGRTGELFF. Here the CDR3 DNA reads TGCGCCAGCGAGCCCCAGGGCGGTCGAACCGGGGAGCTGTTTTTT. The J gene is TRBJ2-2, the V gene TRBV5-1; a possible D gene is TRBD1 (5 bases). Germline V gene data show CDR1 as SGHRS and CDR2 as YFSETQ. The V end lost 7 bases, the J end lost 5 bases, and 18 bases lay between the germline ends. The CDR3 is made up of 15 amino acids.

CDR3 DNA sequence: TGTGCCAGCACCCAGACTAGCGTCTACAATGAGCAGTTCTTC. The encoded protein is CASTQTSVYNEQFF. This chain joins TRBV27 and TRBJ2-1, with 8 bases identical to TRBD2. CDR3 length: 14 residues. The junction had 5 bases not matched to a gene; V was cut back by 7 bases and J by 3 bases. Germline CDR1 is MNHEY and CDR2 is SMNVEV (reference sequence).

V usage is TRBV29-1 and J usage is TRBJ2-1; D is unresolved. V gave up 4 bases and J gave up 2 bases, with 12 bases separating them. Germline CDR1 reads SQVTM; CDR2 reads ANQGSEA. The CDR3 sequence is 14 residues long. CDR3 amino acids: CSVAGSIPYNEQFF. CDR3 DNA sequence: TGCAGCGTTGCCGGCTCGATACCCTACAATGAGCAGTTCTTC.

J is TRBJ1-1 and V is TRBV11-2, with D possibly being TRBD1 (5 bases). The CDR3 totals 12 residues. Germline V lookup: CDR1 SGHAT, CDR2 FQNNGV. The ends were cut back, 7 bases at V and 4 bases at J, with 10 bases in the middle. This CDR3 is CASTPRGTEAFF. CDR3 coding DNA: TGTGCCAGCACCCCTAGGGGCACTGAAGCTTTCTTT.

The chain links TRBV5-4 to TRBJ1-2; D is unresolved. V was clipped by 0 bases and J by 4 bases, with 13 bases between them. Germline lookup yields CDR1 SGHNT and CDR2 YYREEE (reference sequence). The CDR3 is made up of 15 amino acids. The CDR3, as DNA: TGTGCCAGCAGCTTGGATAAGGCTCCTCTCTATGGCTACACCTTC. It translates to CASSLDKAPLYGYTF.

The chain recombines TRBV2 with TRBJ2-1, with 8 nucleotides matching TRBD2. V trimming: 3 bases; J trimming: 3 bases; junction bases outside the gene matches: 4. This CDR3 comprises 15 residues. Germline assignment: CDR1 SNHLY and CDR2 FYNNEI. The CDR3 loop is CASSDQLAVYNEQFF. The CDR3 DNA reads TGTGCCAGCAGTGACCAACTAGCGGTCTACAATGAGCAGTTCTTC.

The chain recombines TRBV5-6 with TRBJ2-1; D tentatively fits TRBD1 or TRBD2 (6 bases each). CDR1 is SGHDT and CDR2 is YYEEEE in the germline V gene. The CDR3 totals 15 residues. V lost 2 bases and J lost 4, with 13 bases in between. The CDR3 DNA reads TGTGCCAGCAGCTTAGGAGGGGGGCCTTACAATGAGCAGTTCTTC. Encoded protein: CASSLGGGPYNEQFF.

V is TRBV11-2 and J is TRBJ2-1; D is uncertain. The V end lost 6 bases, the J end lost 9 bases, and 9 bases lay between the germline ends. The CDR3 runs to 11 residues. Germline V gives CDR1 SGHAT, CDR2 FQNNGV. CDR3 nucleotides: TGTGCCAGCAGGAAGGAAACTGAGCAGTTCTTC. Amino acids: CASRKETEQFF.

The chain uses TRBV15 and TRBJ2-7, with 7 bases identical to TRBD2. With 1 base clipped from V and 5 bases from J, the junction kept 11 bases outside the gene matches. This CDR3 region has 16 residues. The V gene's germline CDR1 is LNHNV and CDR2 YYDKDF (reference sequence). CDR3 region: CATSRGILSGKHEQYF. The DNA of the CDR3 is TGTGCCACCAGCAGAGGGATCCTGAGCGGGAAGCACGAGCAGTACTTC.

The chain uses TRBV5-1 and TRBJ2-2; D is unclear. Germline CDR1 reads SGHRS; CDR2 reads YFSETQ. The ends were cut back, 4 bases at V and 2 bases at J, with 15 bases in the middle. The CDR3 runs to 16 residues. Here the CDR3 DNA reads TGCGCCAGCAGCCGACGGGCCTCCCCAAACACCGGGGAGCTGTTTTTT. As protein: CASSRRASPNTGELFF.

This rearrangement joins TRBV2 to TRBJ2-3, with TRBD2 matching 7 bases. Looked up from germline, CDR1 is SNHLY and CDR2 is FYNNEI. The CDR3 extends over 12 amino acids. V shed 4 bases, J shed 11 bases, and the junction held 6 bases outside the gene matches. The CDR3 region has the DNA TGTGCCAGCAGTGGACTAGCTCAGATGCAGTATTTT. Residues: CASSGLAQMQYF. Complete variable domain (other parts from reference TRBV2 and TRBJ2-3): EPEVTQTPSHQVTQMGQEVILRCVPISNHLYFYWYRQILGQKVEFLVSFYNNEISEKSEIFDDQFSVERPDGSNFTLKIRSTKLEDSAMYFCASSGLAQMQYFGPGTRLTVL.

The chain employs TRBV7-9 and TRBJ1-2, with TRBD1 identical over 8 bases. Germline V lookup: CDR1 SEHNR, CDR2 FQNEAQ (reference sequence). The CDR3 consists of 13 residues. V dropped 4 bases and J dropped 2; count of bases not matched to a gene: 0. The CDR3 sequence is CASSWTGNYGYTF. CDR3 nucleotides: TGTGCCAGCAGCTGGACAGGGAACTATGGCTACACCTTC.

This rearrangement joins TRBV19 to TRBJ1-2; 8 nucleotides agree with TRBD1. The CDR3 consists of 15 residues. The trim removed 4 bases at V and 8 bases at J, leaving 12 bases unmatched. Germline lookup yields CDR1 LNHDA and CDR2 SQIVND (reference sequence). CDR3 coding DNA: TGTGCCAGTAGTACCCCCCAGGGGGCTAGTGACGGCTACACCTTC. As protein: CASSTPQGASDGYTF.

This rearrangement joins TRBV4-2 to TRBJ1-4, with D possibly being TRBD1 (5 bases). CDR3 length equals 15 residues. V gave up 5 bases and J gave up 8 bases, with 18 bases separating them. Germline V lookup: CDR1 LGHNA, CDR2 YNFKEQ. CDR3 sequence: CASSFFTGAEEKLFF. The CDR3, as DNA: TGTGCCAGCAGCTTTTTTACAGGAGCAGAAGAAAAACTGTTTTTT.